This T cell receptor (beta chain) was identified in a study of human T cells and chemical hapten exposure. Whole-study findings and limits: DPC sensitization left the count of TCRs above 1 in 1000 unchanged.

One entry per CDR3 protein results from TCRdb running MiXCR on the RACE reads. Here the sample spans roughly 380,000 distinct CDR3 sequences, roughly 6% being singletons. Regarding time point: patch test 2, 6 weeks after DPC sensitization. Treatment denoted: therapeutic diphenylcyclopropenone sensitization with weekly scalp DPC. Each donor was an alopecia patient between 18 and 70 years of age who qualified for DPC. This CDR3 spans 11 amino acids. This clonotype was counted at least ten times. Its antigen is as yet unknown. Specimen: whole blood, collected in connection with sensitization to the hapten diphenylcyclopropenone (DPC). The source of this sequence is a woman under 30 with alopecia areata. Some clones in this sample may be carry-over from other donors' samples. V usage is TRBV21-1 and J usage is TRBJ1-1; the tabulated D call, TRBD1, remains unverified against the DNA. TRBV21-1 is deemed a pseudogene. CDR3 nucleotide sequence: TGTGCCCGGGCCGGGCGGGCTGAAGCTTTCTTT. This translates into CARAGRAEAFF.